This T cell receptor (beta chain) was profiled in a study of beta chain features in type 1 diabetes. Overall study findings and caveats: Within each of all four CD4+ subsets, Type 1 diabetes patients had TCRB CDR3s that were moderately but significantly shorter.

As concerns this clone: Its specificity is unknown.

The sequenced template was cDNA made from the entire isolated RNA. The method was immunoSEQ multiplex PCR; TCRdb's version includes in-frame clones alone and lacks a portion of them. This sample yields almost 350,000 clones, of which 7% to 10% are seen a single time; about 1% belongs to the top ten. Germline-derived CDR1 and CDR2 are SGHAT and FQNNGV. V dropped 7 bases and J dropped 3 bases, with 16 bases sitting between them. This CDR3 comprises 14 residues. The J gene is TRBJ2-7, the V gene TRBV11-2; a weak D match, TRBD2 (6 bases). This clonotype was sampled from a man aged 25 to 40 with type 1 diabetes. Sequencing was carried out using central memory CD4+ T cells from blood. CDR3 residues: CASNLDGGSYEQYF. CDR3 DNA sequence: TGTGCCAGCAATCTAGATGGGGGGAGCTACGAGCAGTACTTC.